The following is a T cell receptor beta chain sequence with its context. Antigen specificity is unknown. A read error may produce the germline difference seen at one junction end. Reverse transcription used about 0.45 to 1 ug RNA and random hexamers. Multiplex PCR with immunoSEQ amplified the TCR beta CDR3 across 54 Vbeta and 13 Jbeta. From the immunoSEQ multiplex PCR reads, TCRdb called clonotypes with MiXCR, one entry per CDR3 protein. The repertoire has about 120,000 distinct CDR3 sequences, about 90% of them found once; the top ten carry approximately 0.12%. This record belongs to a study of CD8 T cells in Susac syndrome. Whole-study findings and limits: By the study's own acknowledgment, its TCR sequencing and HLA analysis included relatively few individuals.

Looked up from germline, CDR1 is SQVTM and CDR2 is ANQGSEA. This CDR3 is built from 17 residues. Sequencing of TCR beta was performed on blood CD8+ and CD4+ T cells. Matched for age and sex, the controls were healthy donors. The sample consisted of CD8+ T cells from PBMCs. The clonotype was recovered from a human donor in good health. The gene calls are TRBV29-1 and TRBJ2-1; 7 bases are a match to TRBD1. The CDR3 is CSVEGLQGHGSYNEQFF. The CDR3 region has the DNA TGCAGCGTCGAAGGGCTACAGGGGCACGGGTCCTACAATGAGCAGTTCTTC.